The clone carrying this TCR beta chain was counted between two and nine times. V gave up 3 bases and J gave up 6 bases, with 16 bases separating them. Germline V gene lookup returns CDR1 SGDLS and CDR2 YYNGEE. This CDR3 has 15 residues. This specimen comes from a study of blood T cells in healthy people across ages. Sample-barcoded 5' priming and a J-beta primer mix drove a second PCR of roughly 6 to 12 cycles. TCRdb independently ran MiXCR on the 5' RACE reads; one entry per CDR3 protein. The sample includes hundreds of thousands of distinct CDR3 sequences, 58% of them seen just once. What was sequenced was blood. The rearrangement uses TRBV9 and TRBJ1-5; no clear D gene. The source is a man aged 30-40 years in good health. CDR3 in DNA: TGTGCCAGCAGCGGGAAGGGTGTCGAGGGTCAGCCCCAGCATTTT. Protein product: CASSGKGVEGQPQHF.